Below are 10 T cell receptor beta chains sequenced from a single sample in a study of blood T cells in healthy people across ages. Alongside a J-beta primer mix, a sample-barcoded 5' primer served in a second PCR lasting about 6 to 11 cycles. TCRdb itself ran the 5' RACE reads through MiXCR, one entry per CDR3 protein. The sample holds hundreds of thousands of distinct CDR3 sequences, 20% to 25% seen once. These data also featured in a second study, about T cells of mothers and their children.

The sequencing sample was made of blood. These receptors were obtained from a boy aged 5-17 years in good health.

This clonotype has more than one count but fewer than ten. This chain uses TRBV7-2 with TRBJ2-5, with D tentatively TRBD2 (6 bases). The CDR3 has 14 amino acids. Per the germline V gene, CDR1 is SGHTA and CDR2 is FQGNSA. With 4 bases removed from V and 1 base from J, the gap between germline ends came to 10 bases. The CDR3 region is CASSYGGVQETQYF. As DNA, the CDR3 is TGTGCCAGCAGCTACGGGGGAGTCCAAGAGACCCAGTACTTC.

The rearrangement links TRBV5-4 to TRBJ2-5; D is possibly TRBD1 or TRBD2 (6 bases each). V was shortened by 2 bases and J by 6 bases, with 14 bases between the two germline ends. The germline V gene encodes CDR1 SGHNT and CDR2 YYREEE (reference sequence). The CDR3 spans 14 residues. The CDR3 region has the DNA TGTGCCAGCAGCTTAGGGGGGTCTGGTCAGACCCAGTACTTC. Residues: CASSLGGSGQTQYF.

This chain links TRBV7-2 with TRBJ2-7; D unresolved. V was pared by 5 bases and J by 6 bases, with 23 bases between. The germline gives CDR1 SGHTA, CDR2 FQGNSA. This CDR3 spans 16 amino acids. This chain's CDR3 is CASSPRIGGRSREQYF. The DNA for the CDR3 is TGTGCCAGCAGCCCCAGGATCGGCGGACGCTCCCGCGAGCAGTACTTC.

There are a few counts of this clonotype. CDR3 in amino acids: CASSLSTAREQYF. CDR3 DNA sequence: TGTGCCAGCAGCTTAAGTACGGCCCGCGAGCAGTACTTC. V is TRBV11-2 and J is TRBJ2-5, with no clear D. The J call may be mistaken, given a closer DNA end match to TRBJ2-7. CDR1 and CDR2 from the germline V gene are SGHAT and FQNNGV. This CDR3 region has 13 residues.

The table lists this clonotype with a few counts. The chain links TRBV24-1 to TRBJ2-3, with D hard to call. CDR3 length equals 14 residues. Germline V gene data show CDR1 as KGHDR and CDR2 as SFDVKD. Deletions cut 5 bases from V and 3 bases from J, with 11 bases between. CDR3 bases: TGTGCCACCAGTGCCCCGCCCCGGACAGATACGCAGTATTTT. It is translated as CATSAPPRTDTQYF.

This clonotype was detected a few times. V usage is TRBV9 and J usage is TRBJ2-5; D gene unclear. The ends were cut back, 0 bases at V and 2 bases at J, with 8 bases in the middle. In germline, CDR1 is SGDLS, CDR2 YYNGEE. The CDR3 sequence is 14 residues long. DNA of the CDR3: TGTGCCAGCAGCGTAGATCTCCTGCAAGAGACCCAGTACTTC. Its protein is CASSVDLLQETQYF.

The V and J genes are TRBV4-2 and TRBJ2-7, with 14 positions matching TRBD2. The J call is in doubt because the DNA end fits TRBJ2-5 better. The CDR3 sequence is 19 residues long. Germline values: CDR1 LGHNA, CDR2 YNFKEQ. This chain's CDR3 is CASSQDGMGLAGVGETQYF. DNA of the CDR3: TGTGCCAGCAGCCAAGATGGAATGGGACTAGCGGGAGTTGGGGAGACCCAGTACTTC.

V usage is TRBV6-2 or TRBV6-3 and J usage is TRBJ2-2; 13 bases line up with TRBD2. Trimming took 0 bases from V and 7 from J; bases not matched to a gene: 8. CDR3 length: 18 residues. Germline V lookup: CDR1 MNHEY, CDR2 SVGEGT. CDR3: CASSYSILGLAGFGELFF. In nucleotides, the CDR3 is TGTGCCAGCAGTTACTCGATTTTGGGACTAGCGGGATTCGGGGAGCTGTTTTTT.

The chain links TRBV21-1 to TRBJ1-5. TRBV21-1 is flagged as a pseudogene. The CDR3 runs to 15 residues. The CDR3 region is CASSKATPAFGAQHF. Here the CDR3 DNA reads TGTGCCAGCAGCAAAGCCACGCCAGCTTTTGGGGCCCAGCATTTT.

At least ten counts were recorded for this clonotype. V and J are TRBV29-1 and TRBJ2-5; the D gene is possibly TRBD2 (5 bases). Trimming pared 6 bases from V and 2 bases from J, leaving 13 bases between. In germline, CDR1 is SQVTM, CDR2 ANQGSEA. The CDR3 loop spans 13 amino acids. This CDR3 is CSVPSGDQETQYF. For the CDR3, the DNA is TGCAGCGTGCCGAGCGGTGATCAAGAGACCCAGTACTTC.